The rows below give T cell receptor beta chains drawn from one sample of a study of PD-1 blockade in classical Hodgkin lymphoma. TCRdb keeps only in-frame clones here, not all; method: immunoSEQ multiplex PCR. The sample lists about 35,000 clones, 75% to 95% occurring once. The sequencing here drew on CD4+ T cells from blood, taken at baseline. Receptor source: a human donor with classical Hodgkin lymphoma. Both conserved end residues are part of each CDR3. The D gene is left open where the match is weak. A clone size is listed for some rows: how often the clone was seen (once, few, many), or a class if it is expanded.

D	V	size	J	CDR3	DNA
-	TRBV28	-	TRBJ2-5	CASSRTMRETQYF	TGTGCCAGCAGCCGTACGATGAGGGAGACCCAGTACTTC
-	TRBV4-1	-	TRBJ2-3	CASSQPGGPRTDTQYF	TGCGCCAGCAGCCAACCAGGGGGGCCACGCACAGATACGCAGTATTTT
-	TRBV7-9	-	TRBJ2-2	CASSSGAGYRELFF	TGTGCCAGCAGCTCCGGGGCAGGGTACCGGGAGCTGTTTTTT
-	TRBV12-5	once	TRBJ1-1	CASGFAGQRKAFF	TGTGCTAGTGGTTTTGCCGGACAGCGCAAAGCTTTCTTT
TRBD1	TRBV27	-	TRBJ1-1	CASSPGTDGWNTEAFF	TGTGCCAGCAGCCCCGGGACAGACGGATGGAACACTGAAGCTTTCTTT
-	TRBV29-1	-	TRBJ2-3	CSVSAQMGSYPTDTQYF	TGCAGCGTCTCCGCGCAAATGGGGTCTTACCCCACAGATACGCAGTATTTT
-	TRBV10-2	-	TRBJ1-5	CASSRRVAQPQHF	TGCGCCAGCAGTCGGAGGGTTGCTCAGCCCCAGCATTTT
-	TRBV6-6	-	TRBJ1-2	CASSLGSNYGYTF	TGTGCCAGCAGTTTAGGCAGCAACTATGGCTACACCTTC
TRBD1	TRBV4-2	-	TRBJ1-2	CASSQDLDRGLGYTF	TGTGCCAGCAGCCAAGATTTGGACAGGGGTTTGGGCTACACCTTC
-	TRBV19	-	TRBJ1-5	CASSTGLGQPQHF	TGTGCCAGTAGTACAGGGTTAGGGCAGCCCCAGCATTTT
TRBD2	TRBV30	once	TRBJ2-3	CAWSGTSGRTDTQYF	TGTGCCTGGAGTGGGACTAGCGGGAGGACAGATACGCAGTATTTT
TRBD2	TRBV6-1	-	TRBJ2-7	CASSEEVGASGRAEDEQYF	TGTGCCAGCAGTGAAGAGGTGGGGGCTAGCGGGAGGGCCGAGGACGAGCAGTACTTC
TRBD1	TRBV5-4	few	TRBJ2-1	CASSSQRDRGDEQFF	TGTGCCAGCAGCTCCCAAAGGGACAGAGGAGATGAGCAGTTCTTC
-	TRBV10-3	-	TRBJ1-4	CAIRGEASGKLFF	TGTGCCATCAGAGGCGAAGCCTCGGGAAAACTGTTTTTT
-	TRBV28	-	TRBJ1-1	CASSFHKENTEAFF	TGTGCCAGCAGTTTCCATAAAGAGAACACTGAAGCTTTCTTT
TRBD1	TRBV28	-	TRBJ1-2	CASSFPPTGNGYTF	TGTGCCAGCAGTTTCCCTCCGACAGGGAACGGCTACACCTTC
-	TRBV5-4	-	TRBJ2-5	CATKRGEWVETQYF	TGTGCCACTAAAAGGGGGGAGTGGGTAGAGACCCAGTACTTC
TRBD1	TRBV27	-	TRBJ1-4	CASSPRRIGGFGEKLFF	TGTGCCAGCAGTCCCCGGCGGATAGGGGGCTTCGGAGAAAAACTGTTTTTT
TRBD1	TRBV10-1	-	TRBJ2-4	CASSTGDTKNIQYF	TGCGCCAGCTCGACAGGGGATACCAAAAACATTCAGTACTTC
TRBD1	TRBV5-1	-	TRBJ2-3	CASNFGTGLNTQYF	TGCGCCAGCAACTTCGGGACAGGGTTGAATACGCAGTATTTT
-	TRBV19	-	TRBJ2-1	CASSIAKGNEQFF	TGTGCCAGTAGTATAGCAAAAGGGAATGAGCAGTTCTTC